Below, 21 T cell receptor beta chains from the same sample are listed, as sequenced in a study of cytotoxic CD8 clonotypes in ibrutinib-treated CLL. The table came from immunoSEQ multiplex PCR; TCRdb's copy has only in-frame clones and leaves some out. Of about 300,000 clones listed, 76% are singletons. The source material was PBMCs, sampled at disease progression, from a patient treated with ibrutinib. Source of these receptors: a human donor with chronic lymphocytic leukemia.

In this sample, this clone turned up many times. V gene TRBV19 combines with J gene TRBJ2-7; D is uncertain. This CDR3 contains 14 residues. The germline V gene has CDR1 LNHDA and CDR2 SQIVND (reference sequence). V lost 0 bases and J 0 bases, leaving 6 bases between the germline ends. The CDR3 bases are TGTGCCAGTAGTATAGAGTCAAACTCCTACGAGCAGTACTTC. Translated, it gives CASSIESNSYEQYF.

The chain uses TRBV14 and TRBJ1-2; D ambiguous. This CDR3 is 15 amino acids long. Deletions cut 4 bases from V and 6 bases from J, with 18 bases between. The germline V gene has CDR1 SGHDN and CDR2 FVKESK. The CDR3 region is CASSRLQLPVNGYTF. In nucleotides, the CDR3 is TGTGCCAGCAGCCGCTTACAACTACCAGTAAATGGCTACACCTTC.

The rearrangement links TRBV6-6 to TRBJ2-7; D gene unclear. Germline V gene lookup returns CDR1 MNHNY and CDR2 SVGAGI (reference sequence). The V gene lost 0 bases and the J gene lost 0 bases, with 6 bases spanning the gap. CDR3 size: 14 residues. This CDR3 is CASSYSHVSYEQYF. In DNA, the CDR3 is TGTGCCAGCAGTTACTCCCACGTCTCCTACGAGCAGTACTTC.

This chain links TRBV5-1 with TRBJ2-4; no reliable D call. This CDR3 spans 14 amino acids. Trimming left V 2 bases short and J 5 bases short, with 11 bases between. Per the germline V gene, CDR1 is SGHRS and CDR2 is YFSETQ. CDR3 in DNA: TGCGCCAGCAGCTTTGACGACACCGAAAACATTCAGTACTTC. It specifies CASSFDDTENIQYF.

The chain is built from TRBV4-3 and TRBJ2-5, with unresolved D. CDR3 length equals 14 residues. The germline gives CDR1 LGHNA, CDR2 YSLEER. Trimming cost V 4 bases and J 4 bases, with 13 bases left between them. The CDR3 spells CASSLVRGSETQYF. In DNA, the CDR3 is TGCGCCAGCAGCCTGGTTAGAGGATCAGAGACCCAGTACTTC.

The V call is TRBV2, the J call TRBJ2-3, with a possible D match to TRBD2 (5 bases). The CDR3 has 14 residues. V lost 5 bases and J 1 base, leaving 10 bases between the germline ends. Germline CDR1 is SNHLY and CDR2 is FYNNEI. The CDR3 protein is CASSRLRGTDTQYF. CDR3 in DNA: TGTGCCAGCAGTCGGTTGAGGGGCACAGATACGCAGTATTTT.

The CDR3 DNA follows: TGCAGCGCCCGGTGGGGGGGCCCGAACACTGAAGCTTTCTTT. Amino acids: CSARWGGPNTEAFF. The rearrangement uses TRBV29-1 and TRBJ1-1, with D possibly being TRBD1 (6 bases). Per the germline V gene, CDR1 is SQVTM and CDR2 is ANQGSEA. The CDR3 is 14 residues long. Trimming left V 7 bases short and J 1 base short, with 16 bases between.

The chain joins TRBV7-6 to TRBJ2-1, with D maybe TRBD2 (6 bases). The V gene's germline CDR1 is SGHVS and CDR2 FNYEAQ. CDR3 length: 18 residues. V lost 1 base, J lost 8 bases, and 24 bases lay in between. CDR3 coding DNA: TGTGCCAGCAGCTTAGACCAACCACCGGGACCGGAGGGTTATGAGCAGTTCTTC. It translates to CASSLDQPPGPEGYEQFF.

The V call is TRBV6-1, the J call TRBJ1-1; 10 nucleotides agree with TRBD1. The CDR3 is made up of 16 amino acids. CDR1 and CDR2 from the germline V gene are MNHNS and SASEGT. Trimming removed 4 bases from V and 6 bases from J; junction bases left unmatched: 11. In nucleotides, the CDR3 is TGTGCCAGCAGTGCCGACAGGGGGCGCTGGGCATCTGAAGCTTTCTTT. It codes for CASSADRGRWASEAFF.

Of note for this clone: The identical CDR3 is also encoded by other nucleotide sequences in the sample. The rearrangement joins TRBV11-3 to TRBJ2-4, with D unclear. V was cut by 1 base and J by 2 bases, with 6 bases left in between. Germline V gene sequence: CDR1 SGHNT, CDR2 YENEEA. The CDR3 runs to 14 residues. The CDR3 spells CASSLGGSKNIQYF. CDR3 nucleotides: TGTGCCAGCAGCTTAGGAGGATCCAAAAACATTCAGTACTTC.

V usage is TRBV6-1 and J usage is TRBJ2-3; the D is unclear. Germline V gene data show CDR1 as MNHNS and CDR2 as SASEGT. V was pared by 4 bases and J by 6 bases, with 14 bases between. The CDR3 consists of 14 residues. The CDR3 DNA reads as TGTGCCAGCAGTGGCGCCCTGTACACCGATACGCAGTATTTT. Amino acid sequence: CASSGALYTDTQYF.

The chain combines TRBV6-1 with TRBJ2-5; no firm D call. V lost 7 bases, J lost 0 bases, and 9 bases lay in between. The CDR3 spans 13 residues. Germline CDR1 reads MNHNS; CDR2 reads SASEGT. The DNA of the CDR3 is TGTGCCAGCATGAAGCTGGACCAAGAGACCCAGTACTTC. Encoded protein: CASMKLDQETQYF.

The CDR3 nucleotides are TGCGCCAGCAGCTTTGAGGGTAGCTACGAGCAGTACTTC. Residues: CASSFEGSYEQYF. The rearrangement links TRBV5-1 to TRBJ2-7, with D perhaps matching TRBD2 (5 bases). V lost 2 bases to trimming and J lost 3 bases, with 9 bases between them. The germline V gene encodes CDR1 SGHRS and CDR2 YFSETQ. The CDR3 runs to 13 residues.

This clone was picked up one time. This sequence joins TRBV29-1 and TRBJ2-1; D unresolved. Trimming cost V 3 bases and J 5 bases, with 14 bases left between them. The V gene's germline CDR1 is SQVTM and CDR2 ANQGSEA. The CDR3 sequence is 14 residues long. CDR3 sequence reads: CSVEWGNLHNEQFF. CDR3 DNA: TGCAGCGTTGAGTGGGGAAACCTCCACAATGAGCAGTTCTTC.

This sequence joins TRBV6-5 and TRBJ2-3, with 12 bases fitting TRBD2. CDR3 length equals 15 residues. Germline-derived CDR1 and CDR2 are MNHEY and SVGAGI. Trimming at V came to 4 bases and at J to 3 bases, leaving 2 bases not matched to a gene. The CDR3 bases are TGTGCCAGCAGTTTACTAGCGGGAGGTACAGATACGCAGTATTTT. It yields the protein CASSLLAGGTDTQYF.

This chain uses TRBV27 with TRBJ2-7; 7 bases map to TRBD1. Germline values: CDR1 MNHEY, CDR2 SMNVEV (reference sequence). This CDR3 is 14 amino acids long. V shed 3 bases and J 4 bases; nucleotides not matched to a gene: 6. The CDR3 reads CASSFKGAGYEQYF. The CDR3 nucleotides are TGTGCCAGCAGTTTTAAGGGGGCCGGTTACGAGCAGTACTTC.

This rearrangement joins TRBV4-1 to TRBJ2-7; weak D call: TRBD1 (6 bases). Trimming stripped 1 base from V and 2 bases from J, with 12 bases between. This CDR3 comprises 15 residues. Germline V gives CDR1 MGHRA, CDR2 YSYEKL. CDR3 in amino acids: CASSQAETGTYEQYF. CDR3 coding DNA: TGCGCCAGCAGCCAAGCGGAGACAGGCACCTACGAGCAGTACTTC.

In this sample, this clone turned up once. The V and J genes are TRBV5-6 and TRBJ2-5; D unresolved. The CDR3 consists of 13 residues. V was cut by 4 bases and J by 2 bases, with 9 bases left in between. CDR1 and CDR2 from the germline V gene are SGHDT and YYEEEE. This CDR3 reads CASSDWPQETQYF. As DNA, the CDR3 is TGTGCCAGCAGCGACTGGCCTCAAGAGACCCAGTACTTC.

The chain couples TRBV27 to TRBJ2-1; D unresolved. Trimming took 3 bases from V and 9 from J, leaving 18 bases between them. The germline gives CDR1 MNHEY, CDR2 SMNVEV (reference sequence). The CDR3 is made up of 15 amino acids. The CDR3 nucleotides read TGTGCCAGCAGTTTTGTTCATCCCCTTTTATCTGAGCAGTTCTTC. It codes for CASSFVHPLLSEQFF.

The CDR3 nucleotides read TGTGCCACCAGCAGAGATTTGGAGCGCTCTGGAAACACCATATATTTT. The encoded protein is CATSRDLERSGNTIYF. The V and J genes are TRBV15 and TRBJ1-3; no firm D call. The germline gives CDR1 LNHNV, CDR2 YYDKDF (reference sequence). The CDR3 has 16 residues. V was clipped by 0 bases and J by 0 bases, with 9 bases between them. Full variable domain (missing parts from reference TRBV15 and TRBJ1-3): DAMVIQNPRYQVTQFGKPVTLSCSQTLNHNVMYWYQQKSSQAPKLLFHYYDKDFNNEADTPDNFQSRRPNTSFCFLDIRSPGLGDTAMYLCATSRDLERSGNTIYFGEGSWLTVV.

The rearrangement joins TRBV5-1 to TRBJ2-2; D call uncertain. The CDR3 extends over 16 amino acids. CDR1 is SGHRS and CDR2 is YFSETQ in the germline V gene. The germline V and J ends were trimmed by 0 bases and 2 bases, with 11 bases remaining between them. The CDR3, as DNA: TGCGCCAGCAGCTTGGACTTGACGGTTAACACCGGGGAGCTGTTTTTT. It specifies CASSLDLTVNTGELFF.